This TCR beta chain was recorded in a study of cytomegalovirus exposure and HLA in healthy donors. Study-wide results and caveats: For TCR beta chains, V- and J-gene trimming was later linked to a missense DCLRE1C variant. A later analysis reportedly identified an Asian-associated ancestry cluster as carrying fewer N-insertions than the roughly 600-donor mean. Earlier findings revealed that most TCR beta V segments proved productive either about 87% or about 30% of the time.

The CDR3 is 15 amino acids. Between the trimmed V and J ends, which lost 5 bases and 4 bases, there was a span of 17 bases. The V gene's germline CDR1 is SGHAT and CDR2 FQNNGV. PCR was performed using 60 Vbeta and 13 Jbeta primers. The repertoire was sequenced with immunoSEQ multiplex PCR; TCRdb's copy has only in-frame clones and lacks some. The data show about 89,000 clones, about 85% seen once. In the case of this clone: Its antigen is unidentified.

This sequence joins TRBV11-2 and TRBJ1-1, with D possibly TRBD1 on 6 matching bases. The clonotype was recovered from a middle-aged man in good health and CMV-seropositive. Specimen: PBMCs. The CDR3 region has the DNA TGTGCCAGCAGCGTAACAGGGCTGGGGAGCACTGAAGCTTTCTTT. Its protein product is CASSVTGLGSTEAFF. The full variable domain, completed using reference TRBV11-2 and TRBJ1-1, is EAGVAQSPRYKIIEKRQSVAFWCNPISGHATLYWYQQILGQGPKLLIQFQNNGVVDDSQLPKDRFSAERLKGVDSTLKIQPAKLEDSAVYLCASSVTGLGSTEAFFGQGTRLTVV.